These 19 T cell receptor beta chains were all obtained from the same sample, sequenced in a study of shared clonotypes between healthy human individuals. TCRdb's copy holds only in-frame clones and misses some; the assay was immunoSEQ multiplex PCR. The sample yields over a million clones, roughly 98% seen once. Material: naive CD4+ T cells sorted from blood. Subset meaning: CD45RA+ positively selected. Receptors were obtained from a man aged 25-45 years in good health.

The CDR3 loop reads CASSPLGQGKFYTF. CDR3 nucleotide sequence: TGTGCCAGCTCACCCCTGGGACAGGGGAAGTTCTACACCTTC. This chain joins TRBV18 and TRBJ1-2; 10 nucleotides align to TRBD1. J was trimmed by 10 bases and V by 3 bases; bases with no gene match: 8. Germline assignment: CDR1 KGHSH and CDR2 LQKENI. The CDR3 sequence is 14 residues long.

Comment on this clone: One end of the junction fails to match germline, which may point to a read error. The chain recombines TRBV7-7 with TRBJ2-7; 8 bases agree with TRBD1. Per the germline V gene, CDR1 is SSHAT and CDR2 is FNYEAQ (reference sequence). The CDR3 totals 15 residues. CDR3 amino acids: CASSKGTGTSYEQYF. CDR3 sequence (DNA): TGTGCTAGCAGCAAAGGGACAGGTACATCCTACGAGCAGTACTTC.

V is TRBV11-2 and J is TRBJ1-1; D remains ambiguous. The V end was cut by 3 bases, the J end by 3 bases, with 5 bases between. CDR3 length: 12 residues. CDR1 and CDR2 (germline): SGHAT, FQNNGV. DNA for the CDR3: TGTGCCAGCAGCTTGTCGGACACTGAAGCTTTCTTT. Residues: CASSLSDTEAFF. Combining the CDR3 with reference TRBV11-2 and TRBJ1-1 gives the whole variable domain EAGVAQSPRYKIIEKRQSVAFWCNPISGHATLYWYQQILGQGPKLLIQFQNNGVVDDSQLPKDRFSAERLKGVDSTLKIQPAKLEDSAVYLCASSLSDTEAFFGQGTRLTVV.

The rearrangement joins TRBV6-6 to TRBJ2-7; 10 nucleotides line up with TRBD1. The CDR3 runs to 15 residues. V dropped 2 bases and J dropped 3; count of bases not matched to a gene: 4. Looked up from germline, CDR1 is MNHNY and CDR2 is SVGAGI (reference sequence). The CDR3 sequence is CASSYRGQGFYEQYF. The CDR3 region has the DNA TGTGCCAGCAGTTACAGGGGACAGGGGTTCTACGAGCAGTACTTC.

This chain connects TRBV2 to TRBJ1-2, with 8 bases lining up with TRBD1. This CDR3 has 14 residues. V lost 5 bases to trimming and J lost 2 bases; unmatched junction nucleotides: 4. Germline CDR1 is SNHLY and CDR2 is FYNNEI. In DNA form, the CDR3 reads TGTGCCAGCAGTTACGGACAGGGCAACTATGGCTACACCTTC. The encoded protein is CASSYGQGNYGYTF.

This chain uses TRBV5-1 with TRBJ2-7, with 9 bases identical to TRBD1. Germline lookup yields CDR1 SGHRS and CDR2 YFSETQ. V lost 0 bases, J lost 6 bases, and 10 bases stayed unmatched. There are 16 residues in the CDR3. CDR3 region: CASSLGLGQGIGEQYF. CDR3 DNA: TGCGCCAGCAGCTTGGGATTGGGACAGGGAATTGGCGAGCAGTACTTC.

Regarding this clone: The same CDR3 is also encoded by other DNA sequences in this sample. This chain links TRBV7-9 with TRBJ2-3, with TRBD2 matching over 11 bases. The CDR3 is 15 amino acids. Trimming at V came to 6 bases and at J to 0 bases, leaving 2 bases not matched to a gene. Germline lookup yields CDR1 SEHNR and CDR2 FQNEAQ (reference sequence). The CDR3 loop reads CASSLAGGSTDTQYF. CDR3 bases: TGTGCCAGCAGTCTAGCGGGAGGTAGCACAGATACGCAGTATTTT.

This chain joins TRBV7-8 and TRBJ2-5, with 10 bases identical to TRBD1. The trim removed 4 bases at V and 4 bases at J, leaving 6 bases unmatched. The CDR3 has 15 residues. Germline V gives CDR1 SGHVS, CDR2 FQNEAQ. The CDR3 reads CASSWGTGARETQYF. DNA for the CDR3: TGTGCCAGCAGCTGGGGGACAGGGGCACGAGAGACCCAGTACTTC.

This clone is a singleton in its sample. V and J are TRBV28 and TRBJ1-2; TRBD1 aligns across 9 bases. Germline assignment: CDR1 MDHEN and CDR2 SYDVKM. The CDR3 covers 14 residues. The junction had 8 bases not matched to a gene; V was cut back by 6 bases and J by 6 bases. CDR3 nucleotide sequence: TGTGCCAGCAGGCCCACCGGGACAGGGCATGGCTACACCTTC. This codes for CASRPTGTGHGYTF.

Turning to this clone: The same CDR3 also results from other DNA sequences found in this sample. This chain uses TRBV7-2 with TRBJ1-1; D ambiguous. V was trimmed by 1 base and J by 2 bases, leaving 5 bases between them. This CDR3 spans 13 amino acids. Germline V gene sequence: CDR1 SGHTA, CDR2 FQGNSA. The DNA for the CDR3 is TGTGCCAGCAGCTTAGTCGGTAACACTGAAGCTTTCTTT. This codes for CASSLVGNTEAFF.

Notes on this clone: Sequence at one end of the junction differs from germline and may be a read error. The chain is built from TRBV10-3 and TRBJ1-4; the match to TRBD1 covers 9 bases. The length of the CDR3 is 14 residues. Germline V gives CDR1 ENHRY, CDR2 SYGVKD. In DNA, the CDR3 is TGTGCCATCAGTCGGGACAGGGCTAACGAAAAACTGTTTTTT. Translated, it gives CAISRDRANEKLFF.

The rearrangement links TRBV19 to TRBJ1-3; D is possibly TRBD1 (6 bases). This CDR3 is 14 amino acids long. The germline V and J ends were trimmed by 8 bases and 0 bases, with 11 bases remaining between them. Per the germline V gene, CDR1 is LNHDA and CDR2 is SQIVND (reference sequence). CDR3 protein: CASSDRSSGNTIYF. The CDR3, as DNA: TGTGCCAGTTCAGACAGGAGCTCTGGAAACACCATATATTTT.

The chain combines TRBV6-6 with TRBJ1-5; TRBD1 matches at 8 bases. The CDR3 covers 16 residues. Germline trimming cut 5 bases from V and 2 bases from J; bases unmatched to any gene: 8. Germline V CDR1 and CDR2: MNHNY, SVGAGI (reference sequence). The CDR3 nucleotides are TGTGCCAGCAGTGCAGGGACAGGAGGGGGCAATCAGCCCCAGCATTTT. Translation: CASSAGTGGGNQPQHF.

Concerning this clone itself: Different DNA sequences within this sample yield the same CDR3. The rearrangement uses TRBV5-1 and TRBJ2-1, with 11 nucleotides matching TRBD2. CDR1 SGHRS and CDR2 YFSETQ come from the germline V gene. This CDR3 is built from 15 residues. V was pared by 3 bases and J by 5 bases, with 4 bases of the junction left unmatched. In DNA form, the CDR3 reads TGCGCCAGCAGCTCCGGGACTAGCGGAAACAATGAGCAGTTCTTC. It specifies CASSSGTSGNNEQFF.

This chain connects TRBV7-9 to TRBJ1-1; D is unresolved. The length of the CDR3 is 15 residues. Trimming took 1 base from V and 0 from J, leaving 9 bases between them. The germline CDR1 and CDR2 sequences are SEHNR and FQNEAQ (reference sequence). The CDR3 DNA is TGTGCCAGCAGCTTAGTCGGGGTAGTGAACACTGAAGCTTTCTTT. This codes for CASSLVGVVNTEAFF.

J is TRBJ2-2 and V is TRBV6-1; maybe TRBD1 (5 bases). The germline CDR1 and CDR2 sequences are MNHNS and SASEGT. The V end was cut by 5 bases, the J end by 0 bases, with 10 bases between. The CDR3 contains 15 residues. For the CDR3, the DNA is TGTGCCAGCAGTATGACAGCCCCGAACACCGGGGAGCTGTTTTTT. This gives the protein CASSMTAPNTGELFF.

As for this clone: Given the absence of the conserved phenylalanine or tryptophan at the CDR3 end, a read error is likely. It is unclear where the CDR3 begins or ends on the DNA, so no DNA is shown, and the CDR3 is as TCRdb lists it. The genes are TRBV10-2 and TRBJ1-3. The CDR3 length is 8 residues, termini included. Germline lookup yields CDR1 WSHSY and CDR2 SAAADI. CDR3 protein: CASRNMTG.

V and J are TRBV10-3 and TRBJ1-2; TRBD1 agrees at 8 bases. Germline lookup yields CDR1 ENHRY and CDR2 SYGVKD. The CDR3 totals 17 residues. Losses at the gene ends were 0 bases for V and 4 bases for J; bases not matched to a gene: 10. The CDR3 protein is CAISESTGVRSSYGYTF. CDR3 nucleotide sequence: TGTGCCATCAGTGAGTCGACAGGGGTGAGGTCCTCCTATGGCTACACCTTC.

Points on this clone: Different DNA sequences within this sample yield the same CDR3. The J gene is TRBJ2-2, the V gene TRBV5-4, with TRBD2 matching over 10 bases. V lost 0 bases to trimming and J lost 0 bases; unmatched junction nucleotides: 5. CDR1 SGHNT and CDR2 YYREEE come from the germline V gene (reference sequence). The CDR3 is 18 residues long. CDR3 residues: CASSLGGGLAANTGELFF. DNA for the CDR3: TGTGCCAGCAGCTTGGGGGGCGGACTAGCGGCGAACACCGGGGAGCTGTTTTTT.